Presented here are 9 T cell receptor beta chains from one specimen sequenced in a study of blood T cell repertoires in COVID-19. Measured with immunoSEQ multiplex PCR; TCRdb has only the in-frame clones, and not every one. In the table there are roughly 260,000 clones, about 89% of which are singletons. The sample taken for sequencing was peripheral blood. The receptors were sampled from a woman in her forties or fifties with acute or convalescent COVID-19.

The DNA of the CDR3 is TGTGCCAGCAGCCAAGGAAGGGGGCAGCCCCAGCATTTT. As protein: CASSQGRGQPQHF. The chain has TRBV14 and TRBJ1-5; maybe TRBD1 (6 bases). The CDR3 runs 13 residues. Germline V gene data show CDR1 as SGHDN and CDR2 as FVKESK. V dropped 1 base and J dropped 7 bases, with 8 bases sitting between them.

The chain joins TRBV2 to TRBJ1-5, with TRBD1 matching over 11 bases. Germline assignment: CDR1 SNHLY and CDR2 FYNNEI. CDR3 length equals 15 residues. After removal of 6 bases from V and 5 bases from J, the junction contained 6 bases not matched to a gene. CDR3 in DNA: TGTGCCAGCAGGAATGGACAGGGGGCCCATCAGCCCCAGCATTTT. Protein sequence: CASRNGQGAHQPQHF.

This clone was found once. The chain carries TRBV28 and TRBJ1-2; 9 bases agree with TRBD1. From germline, CDR1 is MDHEN and CDR2 SYDVKM. The CDR3 totals 14 residues. Trimming took 5 bases from V and 7 from J; bases not matched to a gene: 8. CDR3 region: CASSTNPGQGGYTF. In DNA, the CDR3 is TGTGCCAGCAGTACGAATCCGGGACAGGGTGGCTACACCTTC.

V is TRBV27 and J is TRBJ1-2, with D uncertain. Germline values: CDR1 MNHEY, CDR2 SMNVEV (reference sequence). V lost 5 bases and J 6 bases, leaving 19 bases between the germline ends. The CDR3 is made up of 15 amino acids. In DNA, the CDR3 is TGTGCCAGCAGTCCCGTCGACTCCTTGTCCAATGGCTACACCTTC. Amino acid sequence: CASSPVDSLSNGYTF.

This clone was observed once. The chain is built from TRBV7-2 and TRBJ2-2; a weak D match, TRBD2 (6 bases). Germline CDR1 reads SGHTA; CDR2 reads FQGNSA. V gave up 0 bases and J gave up 3 bases, with 14 bases separating them. This CDR3 is 17 amino acids long. CDR3 loop: CASSLAWGTQYTGELFF. The CDR3 DNA reads TGTGCCAGCAGCTTAGCGTGGGGGACTCAATACACCGGGGAGCTGTTTTTT.

The chain couples TRBV11-1 to TRBJ2-1; the match to TRBD2 covers 15 bases. The germline gives CDR1 SGHAT, CDR2 FQDESV (reference sequence). The V and J ends lost 5 bases and 15 bases, in that order; junction bases with no gene match: 5. The CDR3 has 13 amino acids. The CDR3 nucleotides read TGTGCCAGCAGCCACGGACTAGCGGGAGGGTTGTTCTTC. Encoded protein: CASSHGLAGGLFF.

This sequence joins TRBV2 and TRBJ2-5, with D maybe TRBD2 (6 bases). V was clipped by 2 bases and J by 0 bases, with 19 bases between them. The CDR3 runs to 18 residues. Germline V gives CDR1 SNHLY, CDR2 FYNNEI. The CDR3 sequence is CASSENPGLYSYQETQYF. The DNA for the CDR3 is TGTGCCAGCAGTGAAAATCCGGGACTCTATTCGTACCAAGAGACCCAGTACTTC.

The sample holds a few counts of this clone. The V and J genes are TRBV11-1 and TRBJ2-5; D is perhaps TRBD2 (6 bases). Germline CDR1 reads SGHAT; CDR2 reads FQDESV (reference sequence). The V end lost 6 bases, the J end lost 5 bases, and 13 bases lay between the germline ends. The CDR3 runs to 13 residues. The CDR3 DNA sequence: TGTGCCAGCAGTTTGGGGGGTGGGGAGACCCAGTACTTC. Translation gives CASSLGGGETQYF.

The rearrangement joins TRBV7-3 to TRBJ2-3, with 9 bases lining up with TRBD2. CDR3 length: 16 amino acids. V lost 2 bases and J lost 2; bases outside the gene matches: 5. Germline assignment: CDR1 SGHTA and CDR2 FQGTGA. The CDR3 is CASSLWPSGNTDTQYF. CDR3 nucleotide sequence: TGTGCCAGCAGCTTATGGCCTAGCGGGAACACAGATACGCAGTATTTT.